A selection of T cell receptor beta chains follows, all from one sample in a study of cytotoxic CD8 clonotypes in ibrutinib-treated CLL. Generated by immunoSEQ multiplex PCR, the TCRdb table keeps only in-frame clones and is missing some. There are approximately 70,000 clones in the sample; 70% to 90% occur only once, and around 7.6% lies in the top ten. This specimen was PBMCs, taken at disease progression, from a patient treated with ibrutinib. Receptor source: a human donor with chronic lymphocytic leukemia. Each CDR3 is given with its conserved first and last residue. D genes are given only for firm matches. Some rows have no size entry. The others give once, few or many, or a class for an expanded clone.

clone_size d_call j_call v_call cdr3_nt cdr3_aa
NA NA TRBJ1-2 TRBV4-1 TGCGCCAGCAGCCAACCCGGGACGGGGCATGGCTACACCTTC CASSQPGTGHGYTF
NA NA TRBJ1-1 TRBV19 TGTGCCAGTAGTACCCCCCCAGATGAAGCTTTCTTT CASSTPPDEAFF
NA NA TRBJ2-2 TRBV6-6 TGTGCCAGCAGTTACCTGAACACCGGGGAGCTGTTTTTT CASSYLNTGELFF
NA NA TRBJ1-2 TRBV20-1 TGCAGTGCCGTAGCTAACTATGGCTACACCTTC CSAVANYGYTF
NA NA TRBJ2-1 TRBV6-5 TGTGCCAGCAGCTCTTCACCCAGGGGATCCAATGAGCAGTTCTTC CASSSSPRGSNEQFF
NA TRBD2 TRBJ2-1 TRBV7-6 TGTGCCAGCAGCTTTATAGCGGGACCGTTAAATAGTGAGCAGTTCTTC CASSFIAGPLNSEQFF
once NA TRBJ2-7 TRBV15 TGTGCCACCAGCAGAGCCGTACTGGGGCCCACCTACGAGCAGTACTTC CATSRAVLGPTYEQYF
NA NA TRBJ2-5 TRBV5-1 TGCGCCAGCAGCTTGGCCGGGGAGACCCAGTACTTC CASSLAGETQYF
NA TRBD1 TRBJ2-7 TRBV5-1 TGCGCCAGCAGCTTGTTGGGACAGGGATTGAACGAGCAGTACTTC CASSLLGQGLNEQYF
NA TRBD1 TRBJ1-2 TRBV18 TGTGCCAGCTCACTGGGACAGGGTTTTGATAACTATGGCTACACCTTC CASSLGQGFDNYGYTF
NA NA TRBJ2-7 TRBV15 TGTGCCACCAGCAGGGACTACTACGAGCAGTACTTC CATSRDYYEQYF
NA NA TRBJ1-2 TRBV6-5 TGTGCCAGCAGTCTGACAGAGACCGGGCTTGGCTACACCTTC CASSLTETGLGYTF
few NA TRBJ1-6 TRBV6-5 TGTGCCAGTACTGGGGGCCTCTATAATTCACCCCTCCACTTT CASTGGLYNSPLHF
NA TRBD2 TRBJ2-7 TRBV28 TGTGCCGCAGCATTCGGGACTAGCGCCTACGAGCAGTACTTC CAAAFGTSAYEQYF
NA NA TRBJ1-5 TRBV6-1 TGTGCCAGCAGTGAGGCCAACATCAATCAGCCCCAGCATTTT CASSEANINQPQHF
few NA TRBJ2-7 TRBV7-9 TGTGCCAGCGGGGGACTTCACTACGAGCAGTACTTC CASGGLHYEQYF
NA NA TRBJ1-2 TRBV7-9 TGTGCCAGCAGCTTAGGAGGCCCCGGTAGGGCGTACGGCTACACCTTC CASSLGGPGRAYGYTF
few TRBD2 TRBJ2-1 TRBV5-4 TGTGCCAGCAGCACCGGACTAGCGAGCAATGAGCAGTTCTTC CASSTGLASNEQFF
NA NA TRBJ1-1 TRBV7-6 TGTGCCAGCAGCTTAGTGTCAGCGGGATCCATGAACACTGAAGCTTTCTTT CASSLVSAGSMNTEAFF
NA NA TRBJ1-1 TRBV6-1 TGTGCCAGCAAACCAGGGTTTGGGAACACTGAAGCTTTCTTT CASKPGFGNTEAFF
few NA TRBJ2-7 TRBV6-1 TGTGCCAGCAGTGCCCTTACGGGAGCTCCCTACGAGCAGTACTTC CASSALTGAPYEQYF
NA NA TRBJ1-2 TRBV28 TGTGCCAGCAGTTTAAACGTGGGCTATGGCTACACCTTC CASSLNVGYGYTF
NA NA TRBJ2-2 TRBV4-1 TGCGCCAGCAGCCAACAACCGAACACCGGGGAGCTGTTTTTT CASSQQPNTGELFF
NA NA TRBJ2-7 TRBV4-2 TGTGCCAGCAGCCAAACTCAGGGGTCGGGGAACGTCTACGAGCAGTACTTC CASSQTQGSGNVYEQYF
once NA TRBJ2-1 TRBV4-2 TGTGCCAGCAGCCAAGATAAGGGGAGAGGTCAGTTCTTC CASSQDKGRGQFF
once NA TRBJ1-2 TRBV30 TGTGCCTGGAGTGGGGCAGGGAATGGCTACACCTTC CAWSGAGNGYTF
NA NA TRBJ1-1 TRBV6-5 TGTGCCAGCAGTTACCGATTGAACACTGAAGCTTTCTTT CASSYRLNTEAFF
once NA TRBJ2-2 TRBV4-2 TGTGCCAGCAGCTACGACACCCAGAACACCGGGGAGCTGTTTTTT CASSYDTQNTGELFF
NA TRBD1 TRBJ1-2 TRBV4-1 TGCGCCAGCAGCACGACAGGGGGCCACGATGGCTACACCTTC CASSTTGGHDGYTF
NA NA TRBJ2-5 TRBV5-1 TGCGCCAGCAGCTTGGGTGGGGTCGAGACCCAGTACTTC CASSLGGVETQYF
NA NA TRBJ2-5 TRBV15 TGTGCCACCAGCAGAGCCGGAAAAGAGACCCAGTACTTC CATSRAGKETQYF
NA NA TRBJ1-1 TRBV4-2 TGTGCCAGCAGCCGCGAGCTGAACACTGAAGCTTTCTTT CASSRELNTEAFF
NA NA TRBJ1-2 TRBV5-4 TGTGCCAGCAGGAGTTTAACAGGGACCGGCTACACCTTC CASRSLTGTGYTF
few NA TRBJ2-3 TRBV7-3 TGTGCCAGCAGCTTAAGTCCAGGGGGGGATACGCAGTATTTT CASSLSPGGDTQYF
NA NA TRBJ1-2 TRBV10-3 TGTGCCATCATGCGGACAGCAACCGGTAACTATGGCTACACCTTC CAIMRTATGNYGYTF
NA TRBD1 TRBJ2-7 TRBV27 TGTGCCAGCAGTTATCAGACAGGGCTTGGGTCCTACGAGCAGTACTTC CASSYQTGLGSYEQYF
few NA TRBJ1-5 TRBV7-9 TGTGCCAGCAGCTCGCAGGGGAATCAGCCCCAGCATTTT CASSSQGNQPQHF
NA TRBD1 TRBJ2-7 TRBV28 TGTGCCAGCAGTTTAGCCGGGACAGGGTGGTACGAGCAGTACTTC CASSLAGTGWYEQYF
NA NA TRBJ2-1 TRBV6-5 TGTGCCAGCAGTTACTCGTCAGGGGCCTACAATGAGCAGTTCTTC CASSYSSGAYNEQFF
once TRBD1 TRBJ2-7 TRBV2 TGTGCCAGCAGCGGGGACAGGTACGAGCAGTACTTC CASSGDRYEQYF
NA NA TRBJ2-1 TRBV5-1 TGCGCCAGCAGCTTGGCAGTCAGGCATGAGCAGTTCTTC CASSLAVRHEQFF
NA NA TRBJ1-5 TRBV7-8 TGTGCCAGCAGCTTAGCTTGGGTTATAAGCAATCAGCCCCAGCATTTT CASSLAWVISNQPQHF
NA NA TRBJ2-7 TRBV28 TGTGCCAGCAGTTTCCCCTCTCAGGAGCAGTACTTC CASSFPSQEQYF
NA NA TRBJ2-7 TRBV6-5 TGTGCCAGCAGCAACAAACCGGACGGATCCTACGAGCAGTACTTC CASSNKPDGSYEQYF
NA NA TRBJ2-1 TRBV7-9 TGTGCCAGCAGGGGGGGCCTCGGGAATGAGCAGTTCTTC CASRGGLGNEQFF
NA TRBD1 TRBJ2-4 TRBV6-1 TGTGCCAGCAGTGGACAGGGGACCAAAAACATTCAGTACTTC CASSGQGTKNIQYF
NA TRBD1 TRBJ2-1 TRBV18 TGTGCCAGCTCACTAGGGACAGGGTACAATGAGCAGTTCTTC CASSLGTGYNEQFF